This T cell receptor (beta chain) was recorded in a study of identical twins. Study-wide results and caveats: Zero-insertion analyses could be partly confounded by invariant MAIT and iNKT cells. Findings depended on cross-sectional statistics rather than tracking the same donors. Sequences that were out-of-frame, alpha and twin-shared displayed an excess of low generation probability.

Template switching added a universal primer site; cDNA carried unique molecular identifiers. MiXCR, applied by TCRdb to the 5' RACE reads, yields one record per CDR3 protein. The table lists 1.5 million to 2 million distinct CDR3 sequences, about 31% of them singletons. This clonotype was seen more than once but under ten times. The antigen remains unidentified. CDR3 length: 16 residues. In germline, CDR1 is SGHRS, CDR2 YFSETQ. Trimming removed 5 bases from V and 7 bases from J; junction bases left unmatched: 12. This rearrangement joins TRBV5-1 to TRBJ1-4; the match to TRBD1 covers 9 bases. The specimen sequenced was cord blood. The sequence was obtained from a newborn girl in good health. CDR3 in amino acids: CASRRDREYIAEKLFF. The CDR3 nucleotides read TGCGCCAGCAGACGGGACAGGGAGTACATCGCTGAAAAACTGTTTTTT.